The clone carrying this TCR beta chain was seen only a few times. The antigen is unknown. The method was immunoSEQ multiplex PCR; TCRdb's version includes in-frame clones alone and lacks a portion of them. The repertoire includes tens of thousands of clones, approximately 73% of them detected once, and 5.5% sits in the top ten. This CDR3 contains 16 residues. V was clipped by 0 bases and J by 2 bases, with 14 bases between them. Germline lookup yields CDR1 SGHRS and CDR2 YFSETQ. These data originate in a study of vaccination effects on CD4 cells after COVID-19. Study-wide background: Two recovered convalescent patients were sampled 16 days and one week pre-vaccination.

ViraFEST expansion of antigen-specific CD4+ T cells with viral peptide pools preceded sequencing. Subsequent to a culture period of less than twelve days, CD4+ T cells were isolated. It was between March and December 2020 that the person had a SARS-CoV-2 infection confirmed by PCR. Cultures of under 2.5 million PBMC per well contained approximately 10 IU/ml IL-2 plus 10 ug/ml peptides. On days 3 and 7, fresh IL-2 medium replaced half the medium. The sample consisted of CD4+ T cells from PBMCs cultured with HIV peptides, taken before COVID-19 vaccination. Subset described: HIV-1 Nef peptide pool negative control/reference culture. The chain employs TRBV5-1 and TRBJ1-1; possible D gene TRBD1, 5 bases. This TCR came from a human donor who had a prior SARS-CoV-2 infection. CDR3 region: CASSLVPGVDNTEAFF. The CDR3 region has the DNA TGCGCCAGCAGCTTGGTCCCGGGGGTCGACAACACTGAAGCTTTCTTT.